The source of this T cell receptor beta chain is a study of spatial heterogeneity in lung cancer. Across the study: Beta-chain sequences consistently outnumbered alpha-chain sequences in detection.

This CDR3 has 15 residues. Germline values: CDR1 MGHRA, CDR2 YSYEKL. The V end lost 0 bases, the J end lost 5 bases, and 13 bases lay between the germline ends. Each CDR3 protein is one row after TCRdb ran MiXCR on the 5' RACE reads. Counted here are 15,000 or so distinct CDR3 sequences, about 19% occurring once; the ten biggest clones make up 5.5% to 7%. Stated time point: blood at routine non-recurrence follow-up after resection. Unsorted whole RNA from tumor, nontumor lung or frozen PBMC underwent sequencing. Material: PBMCs, obtained at follow-up. The receptor was isolated from a male donor with early-stage non-small cell lung cancer. The rearrangement joins TRBV4-1 to TRBJ2-5; D possibly corresponds to TRBD2 (6 bases). CDR3 loop: CASSQDWTGRETQYF. Here the CDR3 DNA reads TGCGCCAGCAGCCAAGATTGGACGGGGAGGGAGACCCAGTACTTC.